This TCR beta chain was sequenced during a study of T cell clones after liver transplantation. The V end lost 1 base, the J end lost 8 bases, and 8 bases lay between the germline ends. The CDR3 consists of 12 residues. The germline V gene has CDR1 LNHNV and CDR2 YYDKDF (reference sequence). The assay was immunoSEQ multiplex PCR, and TCRdb's table has in-frame clones only and misses some. The sample consists of 7,000 to 8,000 clones, roughly 80% of them appearing once. The clonotype originates from a human donor who received a liver transplant. The sample here was CD8+ T cells from blood, taken before liver transplant. The chain combines TRBV15 with TRBJ1-2; D call uncertain. The CDR3 DNA reads TGTGCCACCAGCAGAGTAAATGTCGGCTACACCTTC. Translating gives CATSRVNVGYTF.